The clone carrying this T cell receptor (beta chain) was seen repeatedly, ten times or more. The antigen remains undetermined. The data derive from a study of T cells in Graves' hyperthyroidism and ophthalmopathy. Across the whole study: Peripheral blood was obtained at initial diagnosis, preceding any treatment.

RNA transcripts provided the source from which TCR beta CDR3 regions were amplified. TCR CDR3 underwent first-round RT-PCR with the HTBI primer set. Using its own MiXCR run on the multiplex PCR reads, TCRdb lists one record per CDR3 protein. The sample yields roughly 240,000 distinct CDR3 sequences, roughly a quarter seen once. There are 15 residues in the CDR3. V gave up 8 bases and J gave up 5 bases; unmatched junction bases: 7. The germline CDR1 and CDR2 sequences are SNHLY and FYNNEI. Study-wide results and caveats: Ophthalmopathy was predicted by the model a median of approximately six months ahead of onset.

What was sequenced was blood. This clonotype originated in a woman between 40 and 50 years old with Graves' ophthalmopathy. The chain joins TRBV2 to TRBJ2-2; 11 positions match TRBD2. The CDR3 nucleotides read TGTGCCAGCCGGGGGACTAGCGGTTGGACCGGGGAGCTGTTTTTT. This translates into CASRGTSGWTGELFF.